These 8 T cell receptor beta chains originate from one sample sequenced in a study of T cell clonality in common variable immunodeficiency. Their antigen targets remain unknown. Overall study results and limits: In common variable immunodeficiency, TCR beta chains reportedly carried fewer deletions and N-nucleotide insertions.

Generated by immunoSEQ multiplex PCR, the TCRdb table keeps only in-frame clones and is missing some. The repertoire consists of about 25,000 clones, none detected only once. Sequencing was carried out using peripheral blood mononuclear cells. The receptors were sampled from a human donor with common variable immunodeficiency.

This clone was recorded at least ten times. The read gets to within 3 residues of the CDR3 end, and the germline J gene fills in the rest. J is TRBJ2-1 and V is TRBV19; 11 nucleotides line up with TRBD1. This CDR3 is built from 13 residues. After removal of 9 bases from V and 9 bases from J, the junction contained 7 bases not matched to a gene. Germline V lookup: CDR1 LNHDA, CDR2 SQIVND (reference sequence). CDR3 loop: CASRDRGVGEQFF. The sequenced CDR3 bases are TGTGCCAGCCGGGACAGGGGGGTTGGTGAG.

This clone was counted between two and nine times. The CDR3 end lies 3 residues beyond the end of the read and is filled in from the germline J gene. The chain couples TRBV5-8 to TRBJ2-7; 14 bases map to TRBD2. Germline V CDR1 and CDR2: SGHTS, YDEGEE. The CDR3 spans 15 residues. With 2 bases clipped from V and 6 bases from J, the junction kept 4 bases outside the gene matches. The part of the CDR3 DNA that was read is TGTGCCAGCAGCTTAGTGGGACTAGCGGGAGCCGAG. This codes for CASSLVGLAGAE. The complete CDR3 protein is CASSLVGLAGAEQYF.

This clone was seen more than once but under ten times. The CDR3 extends 3 residues past the end of the read, so its final part is completed from the germline J gene. The gene calls are TRBV5-1 and TRBJ2-1; 9 nucleotides align to TRBD2. CDR3 length: 17 residues. Looked up from germline, CDR1 is SGHRS and CDR2 is YFSETQ. V was pared by 4 bases and J by 0 bases, with 8 bases of the junction left unmatched. The CDR3 loop is CASSPLGAGGSYNEQFF. The CDR3 DNA, read in part, is TGCGCCAGCAGCCCCCTAGGAGCGGGGGGCTCCTACAATGAG.

At least ten counts were recorded for this clone. The sequenced CDR3 bases are TGCGCCAGCAGCCCTAGTAGCGGGAGTGGGACAGATACG. The encoded protein is CASSPSSGSGTDT. The whole CDR3 protein is CASSPSSGSGTDTQYF. The chain links TRBV5-1 to TRBJ2-3, with 9 positions matching TRBD2. Sequencing ends 3 residues short of the CDR3 end; the germline J gene provides the rest. V shed 4 bases, J shed 3 bases, and the junction held 9 bases outside the gene matches. Germline V gives CDR1 SGHRS, CDR2 YFSETQ. The length of the CDR3 is 16 residues.

This clone was picked up a small number of times. The sequence runs out 3 residues before the end of the CDR3; the remainder is reconstructed from the germline J gene. The genes are TRBV20-1 and TRBJ2-7; D possibly corresponds to TRBD2 (6 bases). CDR1 and CDR2 (germline): DFQATT, SNEGSKA (reference sequence). V lost 0 bases and J lost 6, with 12 bases in between. The CDR3 sequence is 13 residues long. Incomplete CDR3 DNA: TGCAGTGCTAGAGATGGCTTCGGGGGCGAG. Residues: CSARDGFGGE. The CDR3 reads in full as CSARDGFGGEQYF.

This clone was counted only a few times. The read falls 3 residues short of the CDR3 end, and the missing part is taken from the germline J gene. The chain is built from TRBV7-3 and TRBJ2-5; 8 positions match TRBD1. Per germline, CDR1 SGHTA and CDR2 FQGTGA. The CDR3 runs 13 residues. J lost 4 bases, V lost 3 bases, and 1 base had no gene match. CDR3 DNA, as far as it was read: TGTGCCAGCAGCTTGGACAGGGCAGAGACC. Amino acid sequence: CASSLDRAET. The whole CDR3 sequence is CASSLDRAETQYF.

As regards this clone: Read coverage stops 3 residues before the CDR3 terminus; the germline J gene supplies the remainder. The V and J genes are TRBV5-4 and TRBJ2-7, with 11 bases identical to TRBD2. Germline V gene lookup returns CDR1 SGHNT and CDR2 YYREEE (reference sequence). CDR3 length equals 15 residues. Trimming cost V 4 bases and J 3 bases; bases outside gene matches: 6. The sequenced CDR3 bases are TGTGCCAGCAGCCATAGCGGGAGGGCCCGCTACGAG. Its translation is CASSHSGRARYE. The full CDR3 reads CASSHSGRARYEQYF. Full variable domain (missing parts from reference TRBV5-4 and TRBJ2-7): ETGVTQSPTHLIKTRGQQVTLRCSSQSGHNTVSWYQQALGQGPQFIFQYYREEENGRGNFPPRFSGLQFPNYSSELNVNALELDDSALYLCASSHSGRARYEQYFGPGTRLTVT.

The sample holds a few counts of this clone. The CDR3 end falls 3 residues outside the read, so it is completed with the germline J gene. The chain combines TRBV18 with TRBJ2-1, with TRBD2 identical over 7 bases. Germline CDR1 and CDR2: KGHSH and LQKENI. The trim removed 1 base at V and 7 bases at J, leaving 7 bases unmatched. There are 15 residues in the CDR3. The CDR3 loop is CASSPRTSLYNEQFF. Incomplete CDR3 DNA: TGTGCCAGCTCACCACGGACTAGTTTGTATAATGAG.